This is a list of T cell receptor beta chains from one sample in a study of cytomegalovirus exposure and HLA in healthy donors. TCRdb keeps only in-frame clones here, not all; method: immunoSEQ multiplex PCR. The data contain some 200,000 clones, approximately 84% of them singletons. Sequencing used PBMCs. These receptors came from a woman aged 40 to 50 in good health and CMV-seronegative. CDR3s include the opening cysteine and the closing phenylalanine or tryptophan. Fields, in order: clone size, J gene, V gene, D gene, CDR3 DNA, CDR3 protein. A D gene is named only where the DNA matches it firmly. The listing skips clone size in some rows; elsewhere it reads once, few, many or a size class.

NA	TRBJ2-7	TRBV6-6	TRBD1	TGTGCCAGCAGCGGGACAGGGGTCGTTGAGCAGTACTTC	CASSGTGVVEQYF
NA	TRBJ2-7	TRBV19	NA	TGTGCCAGTAGTATCTCTCGGATGGCGAGGGAGCAGTACTTC	CASSISRMAREQYF
NA	TRBJ2-3	TRBV7-3	NA	TGTGCCAGCAGCTTATCCGGGACTGGCTCCCCTCCGGATACGCAGTATTTT	CASSLSGTGSPPDTQYF
NA	TRBJ2-2	TRBV5-1	TRBD2	TGCGCCAGCAGCCTCCCCGGGGGGGCCGCCGGGGAGCTGTTTTTT	CASSLPGGAAGELFF
once	TRBJ2-5	TRBV4-2	TRBD1	TGTGCCAGCAGCCAAGCCACCCGGGACAGCCAAGAGACCCAGTACTTC	CASSQATRDSQETQYF
NA	TRBJ1-6	TRBV7-8	NA	TGTGCCAGCAGTTCTGCCGGGTCCTTTAATTCACCCCTCCACTTT	CASSSAGSFNSPLHF
few	TRBJ1-5	TRBV6-6	NA	TGTGCCAGCAAGGTAGGAGGGGATAATCAGCCCCAGCATTTT	CASKVGGDNQPQHF
few	TRBJ1-2	TRBV7-9	NA	TGTGCCAGCAGCGCTACGGAACAGTTTGGATACAATGGCTACACCTTC	CASSATEQFGYNGYTF
once	TRBJ1-1	TRBV2	TRBD1	TGTGCCAGCAGGACGACAGGGTTTGACACTGAAGCTTTCTTT	CASRTTGFDTEAFF
NA	TRBJ2-7	TRBV14	NA	TGTGCCAGCAGCCCCTTAGGGCAGGGGCGAAGGGGTCTCGGCTACGAGCAGTACTTC	CASSPLGQGRRGLGYEQYF
NA	TRBJ2-3	TRBV7-3	NA	TGTGCCAGCAGCTTAAATGCGGTCGGGAATACGCAGTATTTT	CASSLNAVGNTQYF
NA	TRBJ2-6	TRBV4-2	NA	TGTGCCAGCAGCGCCGCAGGGAACTCTGGGGCCAACGTCCTGACTTTC	CASSAAGNSGANVLTF
NA	TRBJ2-5	TRBV5-1	TRBD2	TGCGCCAGCAGCTCGATACCTAGCGGGGGGCAAGAGACCCAGTACTTC	CASSSIPSGGQETQYF
NA	TRBJ2-2	TRBV7-7	TRBD2	TGTGCTAGCAGCTTAGGCGGGGGAGCCGGGGAGCTGTTTTTT	CASSLGGGAGELFF
NA	TRBJ2-1	TRBV19	TRBD1	TGTGCCAGTAGTACGGGACAGGGAGGGGAGCAGTTCTTC	CASSTGQGGEQFF
NA	TRBJ2-7	TRBV19	NA	TGTGCCAGTAGCAAGGATCAAGTGGGCTACTACGAGCAGTACTTC	CASSKDQVGYYEQYF
few	TRBJ1-1	TRBV27	NA	TGTGCCAGCAGTTCCCAGCTGGGGCTGCCGACTGAAGCTTTCTTT	CASSSQLGLPTEAFF
NA	TRBJ1-3	TRBV5-8	TRBD1	TGTGCCAGCAGCCCGGGGACAGCCGAGTCTGGAAACACCATATATTTT	CASSPGTAESGNTIYF
few	TRBJ1-1	TRBV7-2	NA	TGTGCCAGCAGCTCCCGGGCTGAAGCTTTCTTT	CASSSRAEAFF
NA	TRBJ2-1	TRBV19	NA	TGTGCCAGTAGTATGTTAGTGGGGGGGCTCTACAATGAGCAGTTCTTC	CASSMLVGGLYNEQFF
NA	TRBJ2-1	TRBV5-6	TRBD2	TGTGCCAGCAGCTTAGGAAGAACTAGCGGGGGGCGTTGGGGTGAGCAGTTCTTC	CASSLGRTSGGRWGEQFF
NA	TRBJ2-1	TRBV7-3	NA	TGTGCCAGCACTTTGGGGGCTGAAGGATACAATGAGCAGTTCTTC	CASTLGAEGYNEQFF
NA	TRBJ1-4	TRBV10-1	TRBD1	TGCGCCAGCAGGACAGGGGAGAGTGCAACTAATGAAAAACTGTTTTTT	CASRTGESATNEKLFF
few	TRBJ1-5	TRBV19	NA	TGTGCCAGTAGTATAGATCAGGGTTATAGCAATCAGCCCCAGCATTTT	CASSIDQGYSNQPQHF
NA	TRBJ1-2	TRBV28	NA	TGTGCCAGTCGAGGAAAACAGGGAACTCAAAAGCTTGGCTATGGCTACACCTTC	CASRGKQGTQKLGYGYTF
NA	TRBJ1-2	TRBV29-1	TRBD1	TGCAGCGTTGAGGAGGCCGGGACAGGGGGCGGCTACACCTTC	CSVEEAGTGGGYTF
NA	TRBJ2-7	TRBV5-4	TRBD1	TGTGCCAGCAGCCAACCGGGACAGGGGGAAGACGAGCAGTACTTC	CASSQPGQGEDEQYF
NA	TRBJ1-6	TRBV30	TRBD1	TGTGCCTGGAGCCTTAGGGGGCAGTGGTATTCACCCCTCCACTTT	CAWSLRGQWYSPLHF
NA	TRBJ2-5	TRBV11-3	NA	TGTGCCAGCAGCTTAGGAGGGGGGGGGACCCAGTACTTC	CASSLGGGGTQYF
NA	TRBJ2-5	TRBV5-1	TRBD1	TGCGCCAGCAGCAGAGACTCGGGACAGGGGATTGGGACCCAGTACTTC	CASSRDSGQGIGTQYF
NA	TRBJ1-1	TRBV5-1	NA	TGCGCCAGCAGCGATCAGGGTAACACTGAAGCTTTCTTT	CASSDQGNTEAFF
NA	TRBJ2-3	TRBV20-1	NA	TGCAGTGCTCCCCTAGATACGCAGTATTTT	CSAPLDTQYF
NA	TRBJ2-1	TRBV5-4	NA	TGTGCCAGCAGCTTGGAGGCTCACGGGTACAATGAGCAGTTCTTC	CASSLEAHGYNEQFF
NA	TRBJ2-1	TRBV11-3	TRBD1	TGTGCCAGCAGCTTAGATAGGGACAGCCAGTTCTTC	CASSLDRDSQFF
NA	TRBJ2-2	TRBV29-1	TRBD2	TGCAGCGCCCTTTTTGGGGGGGGAGCCGGGGAGCTGTTTTTT	CSALFGGGAGELFF
NA	TRBJ2-3	TRBV5-1	NA	TGCGCCAGCAGCTTGGGGGGGGGCAATACAGATACGCAGTATTTT	CASSLGGGNTDTQYF
NA	TRBJ1-5	TRBV27	TRBD1	TGTGCCAGCAGACACAGGGGGCGTCATCAGCCCCAGCATTTT	CASRHRGRHQPQHF
NA	TRBJ1-2	TRBV4-1	NA	TGCGCCAGCAGCCAAGACGAGGCGCCCCTAAACTATGGCTACACCTTC	CASSQDEAPLNYGYTF
NA	TRBJ2-6	TRBV13	TRBD2	TGTGCCAGCAGCTTAGGCGGGAGGCTCTCTGGGGCCAACGTCCTGACTTTC	CASSLGGRLSGANVLTF
NA	TRBJ1-2	TRBV27	TRBD1	TGTGCCAGCAGCCAATCAGACAGGGCTTCTGGCTACACCTTC	CASSQSDRASGYTF
NA	TRBJ2-1	TRBV27	NA	TGTGCCAGCAGTTTCCTCGGGGGTGAGCAGTTCTTC	CASSFLGGEQFF
NA	TRBJ2-3	TRBV2	TRBD1	TGTGCCAGCACCGGGACAGGGATGACAGATACGCAGTATTTT	CASTGTGMTDTQYF
NA	TRBJ1-1	TRBV7-9	NA	TGTGCCAGCACTATAAGGGGGGCGGGAGAGGATGAATCTGAAGCTTTCTTT	CASTIRGAGEDESEAFF
NA	TRBJ2-1	TRBV20-1	NA	TGCAGTGCTGTCCGAGATGAGCAGTTCTTC	CSAVRDEQFF
NA	TRBJ2-7	TRBV4-1	TRBD2	TGCGCCAGCAGCCAAGCCGGCGGGGGCTACGAGCAGTACTTC	CASSQAGGGYEQYF
NA	TRBJ1-1	TRBV6-6	NA	TGTGCCAGCAACTTCCCGAACACTGAAGCTTTCTTT	CASNFPNTEAFF
once	TRBJ2-2	TRBV7-2	TRBD1	TGTGCCAGCAGCTCCACAGGGGGCGGTTACACCGGGGAGCTGTTTTTT	CASSSTGGGYTGELFF